The rows below give T cell receptor beta chains drawn from one sample of a study of blood T cell repertoires in COVID-19. Sequenced by immunoSEQ multiplex PCR; TCRdb stores in-frame clones only, minus some. The data show about 120,000 clones, 65% to 80% seen once. Material for sequencing was peripheral blood. The receptors here all came from a man aged 45-65 years with acute or convalescent COVID-19. Both conserved end residues are part of each CDR3. The D gene is left open where the match is weak. Some rows have no size entry. The others give once, few or many, or a class for an expanded clone.

j_gene: TRBJ1-5
d_gene: TRBD1
abundance: NA
v_gene: TRBV10-3
CDR3aa: CAISESTGQGDSNQPQHF
CDR3nt: TGTGCCATCAGTGAGTCGACGGGACAGGGGGATAGCAATCAGCCCCAGCATTTT

j_gene: TRBJ1-4
d_gene: NA
abundance: few
v_gene: TRBV9
CDR3aa: CASSVQGGNEKLFF
CDR3nt: TGTGCCAGCAGCGTACAGGGCGGTAATGAAAAACTGTTTTTT

j_gene: TRBJ2-2
d_gene: TRBD2
abundance: many
v_gene: TRBV10-3
CDR3aa: CAISGGTGELFF
CDR3nt: TGTGCCATCTCGGGGGGAACCGGGGAGCTGTTTTTT

j_gene: TRBJ1-2
d_gene: TRBD1
abundance: once
v_gene: TRBV3-1/TRBV3-2
CDR3aa: CASSKDRVGYTF
CDR3nt: TGTGCCAGCAGCAAAGACAGGGTTGGCTACACCTTC

j_gene: TRBJ1-5
d_gene: NA
abundance: NA
v_gene: TRBV9
CDR3aa: CASSTYGRPQHF
CDR3nt: TGTGCCAGCAGCACCTACGGTCGGCCCCAGCATTTT

j_gene: TRBJ2-3
d_gene: TRBD2
abundance: NA
v_gene: TRBV5-8
CDR3aa: CASSLGTSGKTDTQYF
CDR3nt: TGTGCCAGCAGCTTGGGGACTAGCGGGAAAACAGATACGCAGTATTTT

j_gene: TRBJ1-2
d_gene: TRBD1
abundance: few
v_gene: TRBV6-5
CDR3aa: CASSLQGAGGYTF
CDR3nt: TGTGCCAGCAGTTTACAGGGGGCCGGAGGCTACACCTTC

j_gene: TRBJ1-1
d_gene: NA
abundance: NA
v_gene: TRBV5-4
CDR3aa: CASSLDTKNTEAFF
CDR3nt: TGTGCCAGCAGCTTGGACACAAAGAACACTGAAGCTTTCTTT

j_gene: TRBJ2-3
d_gene: TRBD2
abundance: NA
v_gene: TRBV5-4
CDR3aa: CASNWGGVSTDTQYF
CDR3nt: TGTGCCAGCAACTGGGGGGGAGTGAGCACAGATACGCAGTATTTT

j_gene: TRBJ2-7
d_gene: TRBD1
abundance: NA
v_gene: TRBV6-6
CDR3aa: CASARGTGLSYEQYF
CDR3nt: TGTGCCAGCGCGAGAGGGACAGGGTTATCCTACGAGCAGTACTTC

j_gene: TRBJ1-4
d_gene: NA
abundance: NA
v_gene: TRBV5-8
CDR3aa: CASSWGKNEKLFF
CDR3nt: TGTGCCAGCAGCTGGGGCAAGAATGAAAAACTGTTTTTT

j_gene: TRBJ2-3
d_gene: TRBD2
abundance: NA
v_gene: TRBV9
CDR3aa: CASSGLASSTDTQYF
CDR3nt: TGTGCCAGCAGCGGACTAGCGTCAAGCACAGATACGCAGTATTTT

j_gene: TRBJ1-1
d_gene: NA
abundance: NA
v_gene: TRBV19
CDR3aa: CASSIALEAFF
CDR3nt: TGTGCCAGTAGTATAGCCTTGGAGGCTTTCTTT

j_gene: TRBJ2-3
d_gene: TRBD2
abundance: NA
v_gene: TRBV29-1
CDR3aa: CSVGAGQADTQYF
CDR3nt: TGCAGCGTTGGAGCGGGGCAAGCAGATACGCAGTATTTT

j_gene: TRBJ1-3
d_gene: TRBD1
abundance: NA
v_gene: TRBV29-1
CDR3aa: CSARGDSGNTIYF
CDR3nt: TGCAGCGCCAGGGGGGACTCTGGAAACACCATATATTTT

j_gene: TRBJ2-5
d_gene: NA
abundance: NA
v_gene: TRBV18
CDR3aa: CASSARQGGTQYF
CDR3nt: TGTGCCAGCTCAGCCCGACAGGGAGGGACCCAGTACTTC

j_gene: TRBJ2-7
d_gene: NA
abundance: NA
v_gene: TRBV2
CDR3aa: CASSETYYEQYF
CDR3nt: TGTGCCAGCAGTGAGACATACTACGAGCAGTACTTC

j_gene: TRBJ2-2
d_gene: NA
abundance: few
v_gene: TRBV18
CDR3aa: CASSFQDTGELFF
CDR3nt: TGTGCCAGCTCATTTCAGGACACCGGGGAGCTGTTTTTT

j_gene: TRBJ1-1
d_gene: NA
abundance: NA
v_gene: TRBV5-4
CDR3aa: CASSPSGDLAFF
CDR3nt: TGTGCCAGCAGCCCCTCAGGGGACCTAGCTTTCTTT

j_gene: TRBJ1-1
d_gene: TRBD1
abundance: NA
v_gene: TRBV19
CDR3aa: CASSIVPGGFVNTEAFF
CDR3nt: TGTGCCAGTAGTATAGTCCCAGGGGGCTTCGTGAACACTGAAGCTTTCTTT

j_gene: TRBJ2-1
d_gene: TRBD2
abundance: once
v_gene: TRBV9
CDR3aa: CASSRTSGTNNEQFF
CDR3nt: TGTGCCAGCAGCCGGACTAGCGGGACGAACAATGAGCAGTTCTTC

j_gene: TRBJ2-7
d_gene: NA
abundance: NA
v_gene: TRBV5-1
CDR3aa: CASSTQPGSTIGSEQYF
CDR3nt: TGCGCCAGCAGTACTCAGCCAGGGTCGACCATAGGATCCGAGCAGTACTTC

j_gene: TRBJ1-1
d_gene: NA
abundance: few
v_gene: TRBV12-3/TRBV12-4
CDR3aa: CASSLTGRTEAFF
CDR3nt: TGTGCCAGCAGCCTCACAGGGCGCACTGAAGCTTTCTTT

j_gene: TRBJ1-5
d_gene: TRBD1
abundance: NA
v_gene: TRBV28
CDR3aa: CASSDLPGQRIGNQPQHF
CDR3nt: TGTGCCAGCAGTGACCTGCCGGGACAGAGGATAGGGAATCAGCCCCAGCATTTT

j_gene: TRBJ2-4
d_gene: TRBD2
abundance: NA
v_gene: TRBV5-1
CDR3aa: CASSSHTGTSGTIQYF
CDR3nt: TGCGCCAGCAGCTCTCATACCGGGACTAGCGGGACCATTCAGTACTTC

j_gene: TRBJ2-3
d_gene: NA
abundance: NA
v_gene: TRBV20-1
CDR3aa: CSASSDGERSDTQYF
CDR3nt: TGCAGTGCTAGTTCGGACGGGGAGAGGTCAGATACGCAGTATTTT

j_gene: TRBJ1-1
d_gene: NA
abundance: NA
v_gene: TRBV6-5
CDR3aa: CASRDIYTEAFF
CDR3nt: TGTGCCAGCAGAGACATTTACACTGAAGCTTTCTTT

j_gene: TRBJ2-3
d_gene: NA
abundance: NA
v_gene: TRBV9
CDR3aa: CASSGGDAGIRDTQYF
CDR3nt: TGTGCCAGCAGCGGGGGGGACGCAGGGATCCGAGATACGCAGTATTTT

j_gene: TRBJ1-1
d_gene: NA
abundance: once
v_gene: TRBV6-5
CDR3aa: CASSYSVGERVAEAFF
CDR3nt: TGTGCCAGCAGTTACTCGGTCGGGGAGAGGGTGGCTGAAGCTTTCTTT

j_gene: TRBJ2-1
d_gene: NA
abundance: NA
v_gene: TRBV9
CDR3aa: CASSPRTFYNEQFF
CDR3nt: TGTGCCAGCAGCCCTCGGACTTTTTACAATGAGCAGTTCTTC

j_gene: TRBJ1-2
d_gene: TRBD1
abundance: few
v_gene: TRBV2
CDR3aa: CASNEGQGEVGYTF
CDR3nt: TGTGCCAGCAACGAGGGACAGGGAGAGGTTGGCTACACCTTC

j_gene: TRBJ1-6
d_gene: NA
abundance: NA
v_gene: TRBV3-1/TRBV3-2
CDR3aa: CASSQGLNSPLHF
CDR3nt: TGTGCCAGCAGCCAGGGGCTTAATTCACCCCTCCACTTT

j_gene: TRBJ1-1
d_gene: NA
abundance: once
v_gene: TRBV28
CDR3aa: CASSLPRQNTEAFF
CDR3nt: TGTGCCAGCAGTCTCCCGAGACAGAACACTGAAGCTTTCTTT

j_gene: TRBJ1-1
d_gene: NA
abundance: NA
v_gene: TRBV12-3/TRBV12-4
CDR3aa: CASSLPGNTEAFF
CDR3nt: TGTGCCAGCAGTCTCCCAGGGAACACTGAAGCTTTCTTT

j_gene: TRBJ2-5
d_gene: TRBD2
abundance: NA
v_gene: TRBV5-1
CDR3aa: CASSFQAGREETQYF
CDR3nt: TGCGCCAGCAGCTTCCAAGCGGGACGGGAAGAGACCCAGTACTTC

j_gene: TRBJ2-2
d_gene: NA
abundance: few
v_gene: TRBV3-1/TRBV3-2
CDR3aa: CASSQDLASTGELFF
CDR3nt: TGTGCCAGCAGCCAAGATCTAGCGTCCACCGGGGAGCTGTTTTTT

j_gene: TRBJ1-3
d_gene: NA
abundance: few
v_gene: TRBV11-2
CDR3aa: CASSLRTDGNTIYF
CDR3nt: TGTGCCAGCAGCTTAAGGACAGATGGAAACACCATATATTTT